Below, 25 T cell receptor beta chains from the same sample are listed, as sequenced in a study of beta chain features in type 1 diabetes. As every portion of the isolated RNA was reverse transcribed, the sequencing read expressed TCRB transcripts. Measured with immunoSEQ multiplex PCR; TCRdb has only the in-frame clones, and not every one. This table has under 250,000 clones, approximately 14% appearing once. The sample was naive CD4+ T cells from blood. Receptors originate from a woman aged 40 to 55 in good health.

The rearrangement joins TRBV7-9 to TRBJ1-3, with D hard to call. Germline loops: CDR1 SEHNR, CDR2 FQNEAQ (reference sequence). Trimming shortened V by 5 bases and J by 4 bases, and 9 bases separated the two germline ends. This CDR3 has 13 residues. This CDR3 reads CASSPSGGNTIYF. In nucleotides, the CDR3 is TGTGCCAGCAGCCCCAGCGGGGGAAACACCATATATTTT.

This sequence joins TRBV7-9 and TRBJ2-7; D possibly corresponds to TRBD1 (6 bases). CDR3 length: 14 residues. Trimming cost V 5 bases and J 1 base, with 12 bases left between them. CDR1 and CDR2 (germline): SEHNR, FQNEAQ (reference sequence). CDR3 sequence: CASSPNRESYEQYF. CDR3 DNA: TGTGCCAGCAGCCCCAACAGGGAATCCTACGAGCAGTACTTC. The full variable domain, with the rest looked up from reference TRBV7-9 and TRBJ2-7, is DTGVSQNPRHKITKRGQNVTFRCDPISEHNRLYWYRQTLGQGPEFLTYFQNEAQLEKSRLLSDRFSAERPKGSFSTLEIQRTEQGDSAMYLCASSPNRESYEQYFGPGTRLTVT.

CDR3 loop: CASSPRGPIATGETQYF. CDR3 nucleotide sequence: TGTGCCAGCAGCCCTAGAGGTCCAATCGCGACGGGAGAGACCCAGTACTTC. The rearrangement links TRBV7-9 to TRBJ2-5; D gene uncertain. CDR1 and CDR2 (germline): SEHNR, FQNEAQ (reference sequence). The CDR3 is made up of 17 amino acids. Deletions cut 5 bases from V and 4 bases from J, with 23 bases between.

This clone was counted between two and nine times. The chain carries TRBV11-2 and TRBJ2-3, with 9 bases that match TRBD1. There are 16 residues in the CDR3. Germline CDR1 is SGHAT and CDR2 is FQNNGV. V shed 3 bases and J 4 bases; nucleotides not matched to a gene: 8. The CDR3 DNA sequence: TGTGCCAGCAGCTTGGGCCGGGACAGGGTGCCAGATACGCAGTATTTT. Translating it yields CASSLGRDRVPDTQYF.

The chain links TRBV6-5 to TRBJ1-1, with unresolved D. V was pared by 6 bases and J by 7 bases, with 12 bases between. The CDR3 is made up of 12 amino acids. The germline V gene encodes CDR1 MNHEY and CDR2 SVGAGI. CDR3 DNA sequence: TGTGCCAGCAGCCCCACCAAGAGTGAAGCTTTCTTT. It specifies CASSPTKSEAFF.

This clone was detected only a few times. The identical CDR3 is also encoded by other nucleotide sequences in the sample. This chain links TRBV9 with TRBJ1-2; possibly TRBD1 for D (5 bases). V was trimmed by 0 bases and J by 5 bases, leaving 5 bases between them. The CDR3 loop spans 12 amino acids. Germline CDR1 and CDR2: SGDLS and YYNGEE. The CDR3 region is CASSVAGYGYTF. As DNA, the CDR3 is TGTGCCAGCAGCGTAGCAGGGTATGGCTACACCTTC.

The sample holds a few counts of this clone. The rearrangement joins TRBV19 to TRBJ1-5, with D uncertain. This CDR3 has 13 residues. In germline, CDR1 is LNHDA, CDR2 SQIVND (reference sequence). The germline V and J ends were trimmed by 8 bases and 10 bases, with 18 bases remaining between them. The CDR3 nucleotides are TGTGCCAGTTCACCCCTAGGTGGCCTCCCCCAGCATTTT. Its translation: CASSPLGGLPQHF.

There are a few counts of this clone. The rearrangement links TRBV5-1 to TRBJ1-1; TRBD1 matches at 7 bases. CDR1 and CDR2 from the germline V gene are SGHRS and YFSETQ. Germline trimming cut 4 bases from V and 3 bases from J; bases unmatched to any gene: 0. This CDR3 region has 12 residues. The CDR3 DNA reads TGCGCCAGCAGCGACAGGGACACTGAAGCTTTCTTT. Its protein product is CASSDRDTEAFF.

The CDR3 DNA reads TGTGCCACCAGCAGAGAAAGGGGCGGCTACACTGAAGCTTTCTTT. This translates into CATSRERGGYTEAFF. This chain links TRBV15 with TRBJ1-1, with D maybe TRBD1 (5 bases). The V end was cut by 0 bases, the J end by 3 bases, with 11 bases between. The CDR3 is 15 amino acids. Germline loops: CDR1 LNHNV, CDR2 YYDKDF (reference sequence).

This clone was found a few times. This rearrangement joins TRBV21-1 to TRBJ2-7; TRBD1 was called by the table and not checked on the DNA. TRBV21-1 corresponds to a pseudogene. The CDR3 runs to 13 residues. The chain's CDR3 is CAGYRTSSYEQYF. The CDR3 DNA reads as TGTGCCGGGTACCGGACAAGCTCCTACGAGCAGTACTTC.

This chain connects TRBV2 to TRBJ1-2, with 7 bases identical to TRBD1. Per germline, CDR1 SNHLY and CDR2 FYNNEI. The CDR3 is made up of 15 amino acids. V trimming: 3 bases; J trimming: 7 bases; junction bases outside the gene matches: 11. The CDR3 region has the DNA TGTGCCAGCAGTGAGAGACAGGGCGCCCCTGGTGGCTACACCTTC. Translating it yields CASSERQGAPGGYTF.

The V call is TRBV6-1, the J call TRBJ1-2, with D maybe TRBD1 (6 bases). Germline-derived CDR1 and CDR2 are MNHNS and SASEGT. Between the trimmed V and J ends, which lost 6 bases and 3 bases, there was a span of 17 bases. This CDR3 is 15 amino acids long. The CDR3 sequence is CASSPSGGLYYGYTF. The CDR3, as DNA: TGTGCCAGCAGCCCATCCGGGGGGCTATACTATGGCTACACCTTC.

This clone was seen only a few times. The chain has TRBV6-1 and TRBJ2-7; 8 nucleotides align to TRBD1. The germline CDR1 and CDR2 sequences are MNHNS and SASEGT. The CDR3 consists of 14 residues. V lost 6 bases to trimming and J lost 3 bases; unmatched junction nucleotides: 7. CDR3 bases: TGTGCCAGCAGGAGAACGGACAGGGTCTACGAGCAGTACTTC. It translates to CASRRTDRVYEQYF.

The chain links TRBV9 to TRBJ1-3, with a weak D call TRBD1 (6 bases). Germline V gene lookup returns CDR1 SGDLS and CDR2 YYNGEE. The V end lost 0 bases, the J end lost 0 bases, and 10 bases lay between the germline ends. CDR3 length equals 16 residues. CDR3 loop: CASSVDPGASGNTIYF. The CDR3 DNA reads TGTGCCAGCAGCGTAGACCCAGGGGCCTCTGGAAACACCATATATTTT.

This chain connects TRBV15 to TRBJ2-3, with 10 bases identical to TRBD2. This CDR3 contains 15 residues. The trim removed 3 bases at V and 4 bases at J, leaving 4 bases unmatched. Germline CDR1 LNHNV, CDR2 YYDKDF (reference sequence). As DNA, the CDR3 is TGTGCCACCAGCAGCCGTAGCGGGGGGCCAGATACGCAGTATTTT. It codes for CATSSRSGGPDTQYF.

The chain has TRBV5-1 and TRBJ2-3; 10 positions match TRBD1. This CDR3 contains 18 residues. The junction had 13 bases not matched to a gene; V was cut back by 3 bases and J by 3 bases. The germline V gene encodes CDR1 SGHRS and CDR2 YFSETQ. The CDR3 nucleotides read TGCGCCAGCAGCTCTGGCCTGAAGACAGGGGGCTTGACAGATACGCAGTATTTT. Translation gives CASSSGLKTGGLTDTQYF. The full variable domain, in which reference TRBV5-1 and TRBJ2-3 provide the parts outside the CDR3, is KAGVTQTPRYLIKTRGQQVTLSCSPISGHRSVSWYQQTPGQGLQFLFEYFSETQRNKGNFPGRFSGRQFSNSRSEMNVSTLELGDSALYLCASSSGLKTGGLTDTQYFGPGTRLTVL.

This clone has a handful of counts. J is TRBJ2-1 and V is TRBV6-5; a weak D match, TRBD1 (6 bases). This CDR3 is built from 13 residues. Germline assignment: CDR1 MNHEY and CDR2 SVGAGI. Trimming shortened V by 5 bases and J by 6 bases, and 11 bases separated the two germline ends. The DNA of the CDR3 is TGTGCCAGCAGTATAACAGGGCGCAATGAGCAGTTCTTC. Translated: CASSITGRNEQFF.

This clone has a handful of counts. J is TRBJ2-7 and V is TRBV14; D remains unclear. The CDR3 runs 13 residues. Trimming took off 3 bases at V and 3 bases at J, with 9 bases between the two ends. The V gene's germline CDR1 is SGHDN and CDR2 FVKESK. CDR3 sequence reads: CASSQGRFYEQYF. In DNA, the CDR3 is TGTGCCAGCAGCCAGGGCAGATTCTACGAGCAGTACTTC.

This clone turned up a few times. The chain recombines TRBV5-1 with TRBJ2-4; possible D gene TRBD2, 6 bases. The CDR3 consists of 16 residues. Germline V gene data show CDR1 as SGHRS and CDR2 as YFSETQ. The germline V and J ends were trimmed by 2 bases and 0 bases, with 12 bases remaining between them. The CDR3: CASSFEGLGAKNIQYF. The CDR3 DNA reads TGCGCCAGCAGCTTCGAGGGACTGGGAGCCAAAAACATTCAGTACTTC.

This chain links TRBV7-6 with TRBJ1-3; 8 bases are a match to TRBD1. V shed 3 bases, J shed 0 bases, and the junction held 4 bases outside the gene matches. Germline CDR1 and CDR2: SGHVS and FNYEAQ. The CDR3 consists of 16 residues. In DNA form, the CDR3 reads TGTGCCAGCAGCTTGGCCGGGACAGGCTCTGGAAACACCATATATTTT. This codes for CASSLAGTGSGNTIYF.

The V call is TRBV9, the J call TRBJ1-2; D perhaps matches TRBD1 (6 bases). CDR1 and CDR2 from the germline V gene are SGDLS and YYNGEE. The ends were cut back, 3 bases at V and 8 bases at J, with 20 bases in the middle. There are 15 residues in the CDR3. The CDR3 loop is CASSERGGLGAGYTF. In DNA form, the CDR3 reads TGTGCCAGCAGCGAGAGGGGGGGGCTGGGGGCCGGCTACACCTTC. Combining the CDR3 with reference TRBV9 and TRBJ1-2 gives the whole variable domain DSGVTQTPKHLITATGQRVTLRCSPRSGDLSVYWYQQSLDQGLQFLIQYYNGEERAKGNILERFSAQQFPDLHSELNLSSLELGDSALYFCASSERGGLGAGYTFGSGTRLTVV.

This clone has only a few counts. This chain links TRBV2 with TRBJ2-7, with D maybe TRBD2 (6 bases). The CDR3 sequence is 12 residues long. V lost 9 bases and J 6 bases, leaving 15 bases between the germline ends. Looked up from germline, CDR1 is SNHLY and CDR2 is FYNNEI. In DNA, the CDR3 is TGTGCCAGAAGGGGACTGGGCAGCGAGCAGTACTTC. This translates into CARRGLGSEQYF.

This clone came up a few times. J is TRBJ1-2 and V is TRBV11-2; D possibly corresponds to TRBD1 (5 bases). The length of the CDR3 is 16 residues. V gave up 5 bases and J gave up 4 bases, with 20 bases separating them. From germline, CDR1 is SGHAT and CDR2 FQNNGV. The CDR3 here is CASSPNEGVRSYGYTF. Here the CDR3 DNA reads TGTGCCAGCAGCCCTAACGAAGGGGTTAGGAGCTATGGCTACACCTTC.

The chain is built from TRBV6-7 and TRBJ2-3, with unresolved D. TRBV6-7 is given ORF status, its function remaining uncertain. Trimming took 5 bases from V and 2 from J, leaving 17 bases between them. The CDR3 totals 16 residues. The CDR3 nucleotides read TGTGCCAGCAGTACAAAGACTTCTATATTCACAGATACGCAGTATTTT. Protein product: CASSTKTSIFTDTQYF.

This clone was found a few times. The chain links TRBV6-6 to TRBJ2-5; the D is unclear. V lost 5 bases and J lost 3, with 4 bases in between. This CDR3 comprises 11 residues. CDR1 and CDR2 (germline): MNHNY, SVGAGI (reference sequence). CDR3 sequence reads: CASSTEETQYF. For the CDR3, the DNA is TGTGCCAGCAGTACAGAAGAGACCCAGTACTTC.